These T cell receptor beta chains were read from a single sample in a study of shared clonotypes between healthy human individuals. The data were produced by immunoSEQ multiplex PCR, yet TCRdb's version contains in-frame clones alone and is incomplete. The table includes approximately 2.5 million clones, more than 80% detected once. Sequenced sample: naive CD4+ T cells sorted from blood. Source of these receptors: a man between 18 and 29 years old in good health. The CDR3 runs from the conserved cysteine through the conserved F or W. D genes are given only for firm matches.

d_call,v_call,j_call,cdr3_nt,cdr3_aa
TRBD1,TRBV6-6,TRBJ1-2,TGTGCCAGCAGTGCCCTACAGGGGTCTCGATATGGCTACACCTTC,CASSALQGSRYGYTF
.,TRBV12-5,TRBJ1-1,TGTGCTAGTGGTTTGGTACCCACCTTTTTCGGATTGACCGGGGGACCCCACAACGACACTGAAGCTTTCTTT,CASGLVPTFFGLTGGPHNDTEAFF
TRBD2,TRBV11-2,TRBJ2-1,TGTGCCAGCAGCTTGGGACTAGCGGTTTACAATGAGCAGTTCTTC,CASSLGLAVYNEQFF
TRBD2,TRBV12-5,TRBJ2-1,TGTGCTAGTGGTCACCGGGGGGGCCCCCTGTTCTTC,CASGHRGGPLFF
TRBD1,TRBV10-2,TRBJ1-5,TGCGCCAGCAGTGACGACAGGGGTGGACCCCCCGGCAATCAGCCCCAGCATTTT,CASSDDRGGPPGNQPQHF
TRBD1,TRBV2,TRBJ2-3,TGTGCCAGCAGTGAACAAGGGACAGGGGTAGGGGATACGCAGTATTTT,CASSEQGTGVGDTQYF
.,TRBV9,TRBJ1-3,TGTGCCAGCAGCGTATCCTTACTGGACGGCAGCTTCTCTGGAAACACCATATATTTT,CASSVSLLDGSFSGNTIYF
.,TRBV9,TRBJ2-3,TGTGCCAGCAGCGTCGCGGACAGCCGTTTCACTAGCACAGATACGCAGTATTTT,CASSVADSRFTSTDTQYF
.,TRBV9,TRBJ1-1,TGTGCCAGCAGCTCGGCGGGGGGCGCGAACACTGAAGCTTTCTTT,CASSSAGGANTEAFF
.,TRBV10-3,TRBJ1-2,TGTGCCATCAGTGACGGTATGGATTATGGCTACACCTTC,CAISDGMDYGYTF
TRBD1,TRBV6-1,TRBJ2-7,TGTGCCAGCGGCAGACAGGGCTCCTACGAGCAGTACTTC,CASGRQGSYEQYF
.,TRBV6-6,TRBJ1-5,TGTGCCAGCAGCCCTAGGGTGACGGGAAATCAGCCCCAGCATTTT,CASSPRVTGNQPQHF
.,TRBV9,TRBJ2-5,TGTGCCAGCAGCGCCCAGACAGTTTTCGCAGAGACCCAGTACTTC,CASSAQTVFAETQYF
.,TRBV6-6,TRBJ1-1,TGTGCCAGCAGTTACTGGACGGGAATGAACACTGAAGCTTTCTTT,CASSYWTGMNTEAFF
.,TRBV28,TRBJ2-7,TGTGCCAGCAGTTTTGGGCGGGTAAGCTCCTACGAGCAGTACTTC,CASSFGRVSSYEQYF
TRBD1,TRBV5-6,TRBJ1-2,TGTGCCAGCAGCTCTCCACAGGGGAGCTATGGCTACACCTTC,CASSSPQGSYGYTF
TRBD2,TRBV4-3,TRBJ2-1,TGCGCCAGCAGCCAAGATTTATCGCGGGGGATGCGCAATGAGCAGTTCTTC,CASSQDLSRGMRNEQFF
.,TRBV5-6,TRBJ2-3,TGTGCCAGCAGCTTGAGAGGGTTTCTTCCCACAGATACGCAGTATTTT,CASSLRGFLPTDTQYF
.,TRBV2,TRBJ2-7,TGTGCCAGCAGTGACCGATCCTACGAGCAGTACTTC,CASSDRSYEQYF
.,TRBV19,TRBJ1-5,TGTGCCAGTAGTTCCTCGGGTCCGCCTGGTTATAGCAATCAGCCCCAGCATTTT,CASSSSGPPGYSNQPQHF
.,TRBV6-1,TRBJ2-3,TGTGCCAGCAGTTCCGACACTAGCACAGATACGCAGTATTTT,CASSSDTSTDTQYF
TRBD1,TRBV9,TRBJ1-1,TGTGCCAGCAGCGTAGGGCGGGGACAGACCTACACTGAAGCTTTCTTT,CASSVGRGQTYTEAFF
TRBD1,TRBV6-6,TRBJ1-2,TGTGCCAGCAGCACAGGGGGCTCGGGCTATGGCTACACCTTC,CASSTGGSGYGYTF
TRBD1,TRBV19,TRBJ1-5,TGTGCCAGTAGTATCGGGGACAGGAGCAATCAGCCCCAGCATTTT,CASSIGDRSNQPQHF
TRBD1,TRBV7-9,TRBJ2-7,TGTGCCAGCAGCCCCGGGACAGGGGTCTACGAGCAGTACTTC,CASSPGTGVYEQYF
.,TRBV28,TRBJ2-7,TGTGCCAGCAGTTTGGGCCCGAGGTCTCCCTACGAGCAGTACTTC,CASSLGPRSPYEQYF